The 6 T cell receptor beta chains below come from one sample, sequenced in a study of cytomegalovirus exposure and HLA in healthy donors. The assay was immunoSEQ multiplex PCR, and TCRdb's table has in-frame clones only and misses some. The sample has tens of thousands of clones, 85% to 95% seen once; the top ten hold about 0.7%. The sample taken for sequencing was PBMCs. The source of these receptors is a man aged 18 to 29 in good health and CMV-seronegative.

This clone was detected once. The gene calls are TRBV5-1 and TRBJ2-7, with 11 bases aligning to TRBD2. V was pared by 3 bases and J by 4 bases, with 9 bases of the junction left unmatched. Germline V gene sequence: CDR1 SGHRS, CDR2 YFSETQ. This CDR3 contains 16 residues. In DNA, the CDR3 is TGCGCCAGCAGCTGGGGCCCGACTAGCGGGGAATACGAGCAGTACTTC. It yields the protein CASSWGPTSGEYEQYF.

The V call is TRBV18, the J call TRBJ1-6; weak D call: TRBD1 (5 bases). CDR1 is KGHSH and CDR2 is LQKENI in the germline V gene. The V and J ends lost 2 bases and 6 bases respectively, with 20 bases between them. The CDR3 length is 18 residues. CDR3 region: CASSPFPFTGLFNSPLHF. CDR3 DNA: TGTGCCAGCTCACCATTCCCATTTACAGGTTTATTTAATTCACCCCTCCACTTT.

This chain uses TRBV5-1 with TRBJ2-7; TRBD1 matches at 7 bases. CDR3 size: 15 residues. The J segment lost 6 bases and the V segment lost 0 bases, leaving 9 bases of the junction unmatched. The germline V gene has CDR1 SGHRS and CDR2 YFSETQ. CDR3 nucleotide sequence: TGCGCCAGCAGCTTGGAGGGTACACAGGGGTCCGAGCAGTACTTC. This translates into CASSLEGTQGSEQYF.

The genes are TRBV20-1 and TRBJ1-2; D is possibly TRBD1 (5 bases). Germline loops: CDR1 DFQATT, CDR2 SNEGSKA (reference sequence). This CDR3 has 11 amino acids. V was trimmed by 1 base and J by 10 bases, leaving 10 bases between them. CDR3 bases: TGCAGTGCTAGAGTACAGGCGTCCTACACCTTC. The encoded protein is CSARVQASYTF.

This rearrangement joins TRBV2 to TRBJ2-7; tentatively, D is TRBD1 (6 bases). This CDR3 spans 13 amino acids. V was cut by 6 bases and J by 3 bases, with 12 bases left in between. Germline CDR1 and CDR2: SNHLY and FYNNEI. The DNA for the CDR3 is TGTGCCAGCAGAGCAGGGACAAACTACGAGCAGTACTTC. This gives the protein CASRAGTNYEQYF.

The V gene is TRBV6-6, the J gene TRBJ1-1; D perhaps matches TRBD1 (5 bases). Between the trimmed V and J ends, which lost 6 bases and 7 bases, there was a span of 9 bases. The germline CDR1 and CDR2 sequences are MNHNY and SVGAGI (reference sequence). This CDR3 comprises 11 residues. This CDR3 is CASSPQGEAFF. CDR3 DNA: TGTGCCAGCAGCCCCCAGGGTGAAGCTTTCTTT.